This T cell receptor beta chain emerged from a study of cytomegalovirus exposure and HLA in healthy donors. This CDR3 is 17 amino acids long. Germline loops: CDR1 LNHDA, CDR2 SQIVND (reference sequence). Trimming took off 5 bases at V and 1 base at J, with 17 bases between the two ends. The PCR contained 60 Vbeta and 13 Jbeta primers. Only in-frame clones appear in the TCRdb table, and some are missing; sequencing was by immunoSEQ multiplex PCR. The sample lists about 120,000 clones, over 8% occurring once. In this sample, this clone turned up a few times. The sequencing sample was made of PBMCs. This clonotype was sampled from a man in his thirties or forties in good health and CMV-seronegative. V gene TRBV19 combines with J gene TRBJ1-4; maybe TRBD1 (6 bases). The CDR3 DNA sequence: TGTGCCAGTAGTCCCGGGGGGCGGGGCGGAACTAATGAAAAACTGTTTTTT. Amino acids: CASSPGGRGGTNEKLFF.